The source of this T cell receptor (beta chain) is a study of vaccination and CD4 T cells after COVID-19. The overall study: Post-COVID samples were collected a median about 95 days following diagnosis, spanning 35 to 161.

By frequency in the sample, this clonotype is medium-sized. Antigen specificity is unknown. The germline CDR1 and CDR2 sequences are SEHNR and FQNEAQ (reference sequence). The CDR3 covers 15 residues. Trimming took 5 bases from V and 5 from J; bases not matched to a gene: 8. Cultured CD4+ T cells had their DNA profiled by the Oncomine TCR Beta short-read assay. TCRdb itself ran the PCR reads through MiXCR, one entry per CDR3 protein. The data contain about 3,700 distinct CDR3 sequences, just over 20% of them singletons. Treatment noted: approximately 10-day PBMC culture with coronavirus spike peptide pools or control peptides (ViraFEST assay).

The sequenced sample consisted of CD4+ T cells from blood, cultured in vitro. The receptor's source is a human donor who had recovered from COVID-19. V gene TRBV7-9 combines with J gene TRBJ2-5; 10 bases are a match to TRBD1. CDR3 nucleotides: TGTGCCAGCAGCCGGGACAGGGGATCACTGGAGACCCAGTACTTC. Its translation: CASSRDRGSLETQYF.